These 29 T cell receptor beta chains came from one sample sequenced in a study of CD8 T cells in Susac syndrome. The RNA, about 0.45 to 1 ug, was put through reverse transcription using random hexamers. MiXCR, applied by TCRdb to the immunoSEQ multiplex PCR reads, yields one record per CDR3 protein. In the table there are 170,000 or so distinct CDR3 sequences, 93% of which are singletons. The sequencing sample was made of CD4+ T cells from PBMCs. These TCRs come from a human donor with multiple sclerosis.

The chain has TRBV6-2 or TRBV6-3 and TRBJ1-5; 9 bases are shared with TRBD1. The trim removed 8 bases at V and 5 bases at J, leaving 1 base unmatched. The CDR3 extends over 12 amino acids. Germline values: CDR1 MNHEY, CDR2 SVGEGT. The CDR3 loop reads CASRTGDQPQHF. CDR3 sequence (DNA): TGTGCCAGCCGGACAGGGGATCAGCCCCAGCATTTT.

This sequence joins TRBV11-2 and TRBJ2-7; D uncertain. V lost 1 base to trimming and J lost 3 bases, with 13 bases between them. The CDR3 is 15 residues long. The germline gives CDR1 SGHAT, CDR2 FQNNGV. CDR3 bases: TGTGCCAGCAGCTTAGTTGCTACCATGGACTACGAGCAGTACTTC. It translates to CASSLVATMDYEQYF.

The genes are TRBV5-1 and TRBJ2-3, with 8 bases identical to TRBD2. The V and J ends lost 4 bases and 1 base, in that order; junction bases with no gene match: 5. This CDR3 contains 15 residues. Germline CDR1 reads SGHRS; CDR2 reads YFSETQ. The CDR3 nucleotides read TGCGCCAGCAGCGGAACTAGCGGTCGCACAGATACGCAGTATTTT. Residues: CASSGTSGRTDTQYF.

This clonotype was recorded a few times. The chain links TRBV18 to TRBJ2-3; unclear D gene. Trimming removed 3 bases at V and 5 bases at J, with 12 bases between. The CDR3 is made up of 14 amino acids. The germline gives CDR1 KGHSH, CDR2 LQKENI. CDR3 sequence: CASSPGLLGDTQYF. The CDR3 DNA follows: TGTGCCAGCTCACCCGGTCTTCTTGGAGATACGCAGTATTTT.

The genes are TRBV6-1 and TRBJ1-5; perhaps TRBD1 as D (6 bases). The CDR3 extends over 13 amino acids. The germline V gene encodes CDR1 MNHNS and CDR2 SASEGT. V lost 7 bases, J lost 4 bases, and 11 bases lay in between. CDR3 region: CASTTDRNQPQHF. CDR3 sequence (DNA): TGTGCCAGCACCACAGACAGGAATCAGCCCCAGCATTTT.

The chain recombines TRBV9 with TRBJ2-5; a weak D match, TRBD2 (5 bases). V shed 2 bases and J shed 3 bases, with 14 bases lying between them. This CDR3 has 15 amino acids. CDR1 is SGDLS, CDR2 YYNGEE, per germline. CDR3 in amino acids: CASSVAPTEEETQYF. CDR3 DNA: TGTGCCAGCAGCGTCGCCCCGACGGAGGAAGAGACCCAGTACTTC.

This chain connects TRBV4-3 to TRBJ1-4, with a tentative D call TRBD1 (6 bases). This CDR3 is built from 16 residues. Germline V gives CDR1 LGHNA, CDR2 YSLEER. V lost 6 bases, J lost 0 bases, and 14 bases lay in between. CDR3 DNA: TGCGCCAGCAGTCGTCGTGGACAGTCAACTAATGAAAAACTGTTTTTT. It specifies CASSRRGQSTNEKLFF.

The chain combines TRBV25-1 with TRBJ1-6; D ambiguous. The CDR3 is made up of 12 amino acids. CDR1 is MGHDK, CDR2 SYGVNS, per germline. The germline V and J ends were trimmed by 1 base and 10 bases, with 5 bases remaining between them. CDR3 protein: CASSELGSPLHF. CDR3 sequence (DNA): TGTGCCAGCAGTGAATTAGGATCACCCCTCCACTTT.

The chain uses TRBV6-5 and TRBJ2-1; D gene uncertain. Germline V gene lookup returns CDR1 MNHEY and CDR2 SVGAGI. The CDR3 consists of 15 residues. V was trimmed by 5 bases and J by 6 bases, leaving 17 bases between them. CDR3 DNA: TGTGCCAGCAGTCAATCGTCGGGCCGGCGCAATGAGCAGTTCTTC. It is translated as CASSQSSGRRNEQFF.

This clonotype was detected a few times. The chain's CDR3 is CAWSRGQGNNEQFF. CDR3 bases: TGTGCCTGGAGCCGGGGGCAGGGGAACAATGAGCAGTTCTTC. V gene TRBV30 combines with J gene TRBJ2-1, with D tentatively TRBD1 or TRBD2 (6 bases each). V gave up 3 bases and J gave up 5 bases, with 14 bases separating them. The V gene's germline CDR1 is GTSNPN and CDR2 SVGIG (reference sequence). The CDR3 runs to 14 residues. The full variable domain, in which reference TRBV30 and TRBJ2-1 provide the parts outside the CDR3, is SQTIHQWPATLVQPVGSPLSLECTVEGTSNPNLYWYRQAAGRGLQLLFYSVGIGQISSEVPQNLSASRPQDRQFILSSKKLLLSDSGFYLCAWSRGQGNNEQFFGPGTRLTVL.

The chain employs TRBV20-1 and TRBJ1-1; D remains ambiguous. The CDR3 spans 15 residues. Trimming removed 3 bases from V and 1 base from J, with 15 bases in between. Per the germline V gene, CDR1 is DFQATT and CDR2 is SNEGSKA (reference sequence). This CDR3 is CSARGGAGQNTEAFF. The CDR3, as DNA: TGCAGTGCTAGGGGTGGAGCAGGCCAGAACACTGAAGCTTTCTTT.

The chain has TRBV7-2 and TRBJ2-7; the D is unclear. Looked up from germline, CDR1 is SGHTA and CDR2 is FQGNSA. Trimming shortened V by 6 bases and J by 4 bases, and 13 bases separated the two germline ends. This CDR3 has 13 residues. This CDR3 reads CASSKSSWYEQYF. CDR3 coding DNA: TGTGCCAGCAGTAAAAGCTCGTGGTACGAGCAGTACTTC.

The chain is built from TRBV30 and TRBJ1-4; 9 bases fit TRBD1. Germline V gene data show CDR1 as GTSNPN and CDR2 as SVGIG (reference sequence). The CDR3 loop spans 15 amino acids. The trim removed 1 base at V and 5 bases at J, leaving 5 bases unmatched. The CDR3, as DNA: TGTGCCTGGAGTGAAAAACAGGGGGCAAATGAAAAACTGTTTTTT. Translating gives CAWSEKQGANEKLFF.

The chain carries TRBV24-1 and TRBJ2-5, with TRBD2 matching over 13 bases. Germline V gene sequence: CDR1 KGHDR, CDR2 SFDVKD. This CDR3 contains 16 residues. The V gene end was trimmed by 6 bases and the J gene end by 5 bases; junction bases not matched to a gene: 8. For the CDR3, the DNA is TGTGCCACCAGTACTAGCGGGGGGGCTGGTTGGGAGACCCAGTACTTC. Amino acids: CATSTSGGAGWETQYF.

The chain is built from TRBV28 and TRBJ2-7, with D possibly being TRBD2 (5 bases). Between the trimmed V and J ends, which lost 11 bases and 2 bases, there was a span of 10 bases. CDR1 is MDHEN and CDR2 is SYDVKM in the germline V gene. This CDR3 has 11 amino acids. This CDR3 reads CAAGSAYEQYF. In DNA form, the CDR3 reads TGTGCCGCTGGGAGCGCCTACGAGCAGTACTTC.

V and J are TRBV28 and TRBJ1-5; D is undetermined. V shed 9 bases and J shed 4 bases, with 10 bases lying between them. The CDR3 extends over 12 amino acids. Germline assignment: CDR1 MDHEN and CDR2 SYDVKM. The DNA for the CDR3 is TGTGCCAGTGAGGACGGAAATCAGCCCCAGCATTTT. This encodes CASEDGNQPQHF.

The gene calls are TRBV12-5 and TRBJ1-3, with D possibly TRBD1 on 6 matching bases. V shed 6 bases and J shed 2 bases, with 11 bases lying between them. Germline values: CDR1 LGHNT, CDR2 FRNRAP. The CDR3 has 14 amino acids. The CDR3 spells CASGPYRAGNTIYF. CDR3 DNA sequence: TGTGCTAGTGGCCCTTACAGGGCTGGAAACACCATATATTTT.

This chain connects TRBV30 to TRBJ2-3; D unclear. The CDR3 is 12 residues long. Germline values: CDR1 GTSNPN, CDR2 SVGIG (reference sequence). This CDR3 reads CAVRKSTDTQYF. The CDR3 DNA reads TGTGCTGTCAGGAAGAGCACAGATACGCAGTATTTT.

This clonotype appeared a single time. CDR3 nucleotides: TGTGCCACCAGTGTCAGGGGGGGCGTGGGCTACAATGAGCAGTTCTTC. Protein: CATSVRGGVGYNEQFF. The V and J genes are TRBV24-1 and TRBJ2-1; TRBD1 or TRBD2 may be the D gene (7 bases each). Trimming took 5 bases from V and 3 from J, leaving 16 bases between them. From germline, CDR1 is KGHDR and CDR2 SFDVKD. The CDR3 loop spans 16 amino acids.

V and J are TRBV9 and TRBJ2-6; possibly TRBD2 for D (5 bases). Germline lookup yields CDR1 SGDLS and CDR2 YYNGEE. The V end lost 0 bases, the J end lost 9 bases, and 16 bases lay between the germline ends. The CDR3 extends over 16 amino acids. CDR3 region: CASSVGLGDGLNVLTF. CDR3 bases: TGTGCCAGCAGCGTAGGATTGGGAGATGGTCTCAACGTCCTGACTTTC.

The genes are TRBV9 and TRBJ2-2; possible D gene TRBD2, 5 bases. The CDR3 is 13 residues long. Trimming took 7 bases from V and 4 from J, leaving 11 bases between them. CDR1 is SGDLS and CDR2 is YYNGEE in the germline V gene. The CDR3 here is CASGRVGTGELFF. DNA for the CDR3: TGTGCCAGCGGGAGAGTGGGCACCGGGGAGCTGTTTTTT.

The chain recombines TRBV6-2 or TRBV6-3 with TRBJ2-2; TRBD2 agrees at 9 bases. This CDR3 is 15 amino acids long. Unmatched junction bases numbered 6, after V lost 6 bases and J lost 4 bases. In germline, CDR1 is MNHEY, CDR2 SVGEGT. The CDR3 loop is CASRAGGPGTGELFF. The CDR3 DNA is TGTGCCAGCAGGGCGGGGGGGCCTGGCACCGGGGAGCTGTTTTTT.

The rearrangement uses TRBV24-1 and TRBJ2-3; 14 bases align to TRBD2. The V and J ends lost 4 bases and 2 bases, in that order; junction bases with no gene match: 4. The CDR3 contains 17 residues. Germline loops: CDR1 KGHDR, CDR2 SFDVKD. CDR3 loop: CATSETTSGGATDTQYF. In DNA form, the CDR3 reads TGTGCCACCAGTGAGACGACTAGCGGGGGGGCCACAGATACGCAGTATTTT.

The chain employs TRBV20-1 and TRBJ1-1; D ambiguous. The germline V gene has CDR1 DFQATT and CDR2 SNEGSKA (reference sequence). V lost 1 base, J lost 4 bases, and 13 bases lay in between. The CDR3 is 14 residues long. In DNA form, the CDR3 reads TGCAGTGCTAGAGGCGGGTTTCGGAGCACTGAAGCTTTCTTT. It codes for CSARGGFRSTEAFF.

The chain recombines TRBV3-1 with TRBJ2-5, with 8 nucleotides matching TRBD2. CDR1 and CDR2 from the germline V gene are LGHDT and YNNKEL (reference sequence). CDR3 length: 16 amino acids. With 0 bases clipped from V and 1 base from J, the junction kept 4 bases outside the gene matches. This CDR3 reads CASSQEAGGFQETQYF. DNA for the CDR3: TGTGCCAGCAGCCAAGAGGCGGGGGGATTCCAAGAGACCCAGTACTTC.

This chain joins TRBV6-5 and TRBJ2-7, with 11 positions matching TRBD2. The CDR3 runs to 13 residues. Germline CDR1 is MNHEY and CDR2 is SVGAGI. J was trimmed by 7 bases and V by 6 bases; bases with no gene match: 5. Here the CDR3 reads CASSQRLAGEQYF. The CDR3 bases are TGTGCCAGCAGCCAAAGACTAGCGGGGGAGCAGTACTTC.

The V gene is TRBV12-3 or TRBV12-4, the J gene TRBJ2-6; D not certain. V lost 6 bases to trimming and J lost 0 bases, with 3 bases between them. The CDR3 runs to 13 residues. The CDR3: CASRLSGANVLTF. The CDR3 bases are TGTGCCAGCAGGCTCTCTGGGGCCAACGTCCTGACTTTC.

J is TRBJ1-3 and V is TRBV6-1, with D unresolved. CDR1 MNHNS and CDR2 SASEGT come from the germline V gene. Between the trimmed V and J ends, which lost 5 bases and 0 bases, there was a span of 20 bases. The length of the CDR3 is 18 residues. The chain's CDR3 is CASSLVPHGRSSGNTIYF. CDR3 in DNA: TGTGCCAGCAGTCTCGTGCCTCATGGGCGAAGCTCTGGAAACACCATATATTTT.

This chain uses TRBV6-1 with TRBJ1-5; D perhaps matches TRBD1 (6 bases). Trimming stripped 7 bases from V and 5 bases from J, with 18 bases between. CDR3 length: 15 residues. Germline V lookup: CDR1 MNHNS, CDR2 SASEGT. The CDR3 is CASKLFRTAYQPQHF. The CDR3 region has the DNA TGTGCCAGCAAATTATTCCGGACAGCCTATCAGCCCCAGCATTTT.